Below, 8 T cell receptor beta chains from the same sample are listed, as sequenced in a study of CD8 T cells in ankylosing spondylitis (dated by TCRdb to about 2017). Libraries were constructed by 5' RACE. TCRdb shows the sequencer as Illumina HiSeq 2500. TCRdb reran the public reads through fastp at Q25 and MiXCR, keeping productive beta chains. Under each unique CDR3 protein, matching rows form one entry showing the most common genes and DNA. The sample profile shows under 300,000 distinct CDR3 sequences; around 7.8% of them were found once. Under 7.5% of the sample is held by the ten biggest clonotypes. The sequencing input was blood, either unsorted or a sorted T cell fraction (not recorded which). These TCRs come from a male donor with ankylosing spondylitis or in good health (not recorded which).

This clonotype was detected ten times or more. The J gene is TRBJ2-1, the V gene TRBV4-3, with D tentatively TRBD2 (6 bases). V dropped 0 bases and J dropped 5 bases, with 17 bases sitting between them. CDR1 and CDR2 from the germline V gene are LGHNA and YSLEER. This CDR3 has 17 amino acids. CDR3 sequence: CASSQDRNGGLNNEQFF. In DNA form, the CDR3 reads TGCGCCAGCAGCCAAGATCGGAATGGAGGGCTCAACAATGAGCAGTTCTTC.

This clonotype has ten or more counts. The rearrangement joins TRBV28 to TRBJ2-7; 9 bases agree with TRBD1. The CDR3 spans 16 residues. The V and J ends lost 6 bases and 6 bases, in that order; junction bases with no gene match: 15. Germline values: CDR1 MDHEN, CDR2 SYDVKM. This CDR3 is CASRHTPGQGLLEQYF. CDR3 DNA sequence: TGTGCCAGCAGACACACACCGGGACAGGGTCTGCTCGAGCAGTACTTC. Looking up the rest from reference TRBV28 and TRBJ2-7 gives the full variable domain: DVKVTQSSRYLVKRTGEKVFLECVQDMDHENMFWYRQDPGLGLRLIYFSYDVKMKEKGDIPEGYSVSREKKERFSLILESASTNQTSMYLCASRHTPGQGLLEQYFGPGTRLTVT.

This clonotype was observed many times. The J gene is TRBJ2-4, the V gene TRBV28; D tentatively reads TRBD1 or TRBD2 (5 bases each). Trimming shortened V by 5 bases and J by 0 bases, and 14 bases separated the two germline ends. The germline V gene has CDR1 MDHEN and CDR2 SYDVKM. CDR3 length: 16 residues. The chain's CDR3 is CASSPQGRPAKNIQYF. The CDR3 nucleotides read TGTGCCAGCAGTCCCCAGGGACGGCCAGCCAAAAACATTCAGTACTTC. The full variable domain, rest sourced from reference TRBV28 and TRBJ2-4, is DVKVTQSSRYLVKRTGEKVFLECVQDMDHENMFWYRQDPGLGLRLIYFSYDVKMKEKGDIPEGYSVSREKKERFSLILESASTNQTSMYLCASSPQGRPAKNIQYFGAGTRLSVL.

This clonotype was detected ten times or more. CDR3 residues: CASSDFRAGGEQFF. CDR3 nucleotides: TGTGCCAGCAGTGATTTCAGGGCGGGCGGTGAGCAGTTCTTC. The V and J genes are TRBV2 and TRBJ2-1; tentatively, D is TRBD1 or TRBD2 (5 bases each). Germline-derived CDR1 and CDR2 are SNHLY and FYNNEI. V gave up 3 bases and J gave up 9 bases, with 15 bases separating them. The CDR3 runs 14 residues.

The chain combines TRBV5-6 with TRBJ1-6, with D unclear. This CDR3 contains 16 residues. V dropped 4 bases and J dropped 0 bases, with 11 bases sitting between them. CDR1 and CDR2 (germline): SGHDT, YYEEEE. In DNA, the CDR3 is TGTGCCAGCAGCCTACGAGAGAGCTCCTATAATTCACCCCTCCACTTT. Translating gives CASSLRESSYNSPLHF.

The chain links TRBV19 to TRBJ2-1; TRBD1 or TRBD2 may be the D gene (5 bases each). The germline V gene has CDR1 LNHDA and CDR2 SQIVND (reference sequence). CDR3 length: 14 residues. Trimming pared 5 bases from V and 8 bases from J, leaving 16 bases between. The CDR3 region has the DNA TGTGCCAGTAGTGGGATTGGGGCGCGGGATGAGCAGTTCTTC. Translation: CASSGIGARDEQFF.

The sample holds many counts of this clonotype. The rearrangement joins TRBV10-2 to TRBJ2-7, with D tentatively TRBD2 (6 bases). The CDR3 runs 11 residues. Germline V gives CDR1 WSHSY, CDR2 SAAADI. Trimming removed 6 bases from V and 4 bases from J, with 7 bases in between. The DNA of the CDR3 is TGCGCCAGCAGGGGGGGATACGAGCAGTACTTC. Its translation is CASRGGYEQYF.

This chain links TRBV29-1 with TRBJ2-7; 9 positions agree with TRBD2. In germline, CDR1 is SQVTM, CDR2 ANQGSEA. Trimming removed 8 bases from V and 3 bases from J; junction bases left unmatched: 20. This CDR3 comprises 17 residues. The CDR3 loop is CSHPIGGAGGNFYEQYF. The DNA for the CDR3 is TGCAGCCATCCAATCGGCGGGGCGGGAGGGAATTTCTACGAGCAGTACTTC.